One sample yielded the 12 T cell receptor beta chains listed below, sequenced in a study of glioma-infiltrating T cells. Amplification of TCR alpha and beta CDR3 regions from RNA used iRepertoire nested multiplex PCR. From the multiplex PCR reads, TCRdb called clonotypes with MiXCR, one entry per CDR3 protein. The profile shows about 180,000 distinct CDR3 sequences, about 46% of them singletons. The sequenced sample consisted of glioma tissue, nonneoplastic brain tissue, or PBMCs (not recorded which). These receptor sequences come from a human donor with low-grade glioma or glioblastoma, undergoing nonglioma brain surgery, or in good health (not recorded which).

The rearrangement joins TRBV5-1 to TRBJ2-3, with D maybe TRBD1 (5 bases). This CDR3 contains 15 residues. From germline, CDR1 is SGHRS and CDR2 YFSETQ. V lost 4 bases and J lost 2, with 14 bases in between. For the CDR3, the DNA is TGCGCCAGCAGCCAGGACATGGGGCCCACAGATACGCAGTATTTT. The encoded protein is CASSQDMGPTDTQYF.

There are many counts of this clonotype. The V call is TRBV2, the J call TRBJ2-3; the D is unclear. There are 14 residues in the CDR3. V was clipped by 3 bases and J by 2 bases, with 9 bases between them. Per germline, CDR1 SNHLY and CDR2 FYNNEI. The CDR3 reads CASSEGRYTDTQYF. CDR3 in DNA: TGTGCCAGCAGTGAGGGCAGATACACAGATACGCAGTATTTT.

This clonotype was counted between two and nine times. A much larger clone differs by one base, so this may be a read error. This CDR3 fails to terminate in the conserved phenylalanine or tryptophan, so it likely reflects a read error. V usage is TRBV28 and J usage is TRBJ2-5; D remains unclear. CDR3 size: 15 residues. CDR1 is MDHEN and CDR2 is SYDVKM in the germline V gene. The V gene lost 2 bases and the J gene lost 1 base, with 11 bases spanning the gap. The CDR3 protein is CASSLSEPSQETQYL. The CDR3 DNA reads TGTGCCAGCAGTTTAAGTGAACCAAGCCAAGAGACCCAGTACCTC.

In the case of this clonotype: A much larger clone is a single base away; this may be a read error. This sequence joins TRBV28 and TRBJ2-7; the match to TRBD2 covers 14 bases. V was clipped by 4 bases and J by 6 bases; unmatched bases: 5. Germline CDR1 is MDHEN and CDR2 is SYDVKM. This CDR3 spans 15 amino acids. As DNA, the CDR3 is TGTGCCAGCAGTTCATCGACTAGCGGGAGGGGCGAGCAGTACTTC. Translated, it gives CASSSSTSGRGEQYF.

The DNA of the CDR3 is TGCGCCAGCAGCTTGGACGGGGGGCCGGGAAACACCATATATTTT. Residues: CASSLDGGPGNTIYF. The chain has TRBV5-1 and TRBJ1-3; a possible D gene is TRBD1 (6 bases). The germline CDR1 and CDR2 sequences are SGHRS and YFSETQ. This CDR3 has 15 residues. The V end was cut by 0 bases, the J end by 4 bases, with 11 bases between.

The rearrangement links TRBV4-1 to TRBJ2-1; the match to TRBD2 covers 7 bases. V was pared by 7 bases and J by 2 bases, with 11 bases of the junction left unmatched. The CDR3 runs to 16 residues. CDR1 and CDR2 (germline): MGHRA, YSYEKL. The CDR3 loop is CASIPEPLAAYNEQFF. The CDR3 nucleotides read TGCGCCAGCATCCCCGAGCCCCTAGCGGCCTACAATGAGCAGTTCTTC.

In this sample, this clonotype turned up many times. J is TRBJ2-5 and V is TRBV20-1; 9 nucleotides line up with TRBD2. Trimming cost V 6 bases and J 4 bases; bases outside gene matches: 9. Germline lookup yields CDR1 DFQATT and CDR2 SNEGSKA (reference sequence). The CDR3 has 14 amino acids. CDR3 loop: CSAEPAGGGETQYF. The CDR3 DNA follows: TGCAGTGCCGAGCCAGCGGGAGGAGGAGAGACCCAGTACTTC.

This clonotype has just a few counts. This rearrangement joins TRBV14 to TRBJ2-5; 8 bases are a match to TRBD2. This CDR3 is built from 14 residues. V gave up 5 bases and J gave up 5 bases; unmatched junction bases: 7. Germline CDR1 SGHDN, CDR2 FVKESK. CDR3 sequence reads: CASSFGLATETQYF. CDR3 bases: TGTGCCAGCAGCTTCGGACTAGCCACGGAGACCCAGTACTTC. Full variable domain (remainder filled in from reference TRBV14 and TRBJ2-5): EAGVTQFPSHSVIEKGQTVTLRCDPISGHDNLYWYRRVMGKEIKFLLHFVKESKQDESGMPNNRFLAERTGGTYSTLKVQPAELEDSGVYFCASSFGLATETQYFGPGTRLLVL.

Worth noting for this clonotype: It may be a read error: a sequence one base away is much more abundant. The V call is TRBV2, the J call TRBJ2-3, with 8 nucleotides matching TRBD2. This CDR3 comprises 13 residues. CDR1 and CDR2 from the germline V gene are SNHLY and FYNNEI. CDR3 region: CASGREAVDTQNF. The CDR3 DNA reads TGTGCCAGCGGGCGGGAGGCGGTAGATACGCAGAATTTT.

The chain uses TRBV6-1 and TRBJ1-5; D is unresolved. Germline V gene lookup returns CDR1 MNHNS and CDR2 SASEGT. The CDR3 sequence is 15 residues long. Trimming removed 6 bases from V and 3 bases from J, with 15 bases in between. The CDR3 protein is CASSLGRPDNQPQHF. DNA for the CDR3: TGTGCCAGCAGCTTAGGCCGGCCCGACAATCAGCCCCAGCATTTT.

With regard to this clonotype: A much larger clone is a single base away; this may be a read error. This chain uses TRBV27 with TRBJ2-1; perhaps TRBD2 as D (6 bases). The V end lost 3 bases, the J end lost 7 bases, and 16 bases lay between the germline ends. Germline V CDR1 and CDR2: MNHEY, SMNVEV (reference sequence). CDR3 length: 15 residues. The CDR3 loop is CASSFLRGGKNEQFF. The CDR3 nucleotides are TGTGCCAGCAGTTTCTTAAGGGGCGGGAAGAATGAGCAGTTCTTC.

There are a few counts of this clonotype. The J gene is TRBJ1-1, the V gene TRBV19; 8 bases align to TRBD1. In germline, CDR1 is LNHDA, CDR2 SQIVND (reference sequence). V lost 5 bases to trimming and J lost 5 bases; unmatched junction nucleotides: 7. The CDR3 is 14 amino acids. The CDR3 is CASSSQGAETEAFF. Here the CDR3 DNA reads TGTGCCAGTAGTTCCCAGGGGGCTGAGACTGAAGCTTTCTTT. The whole variable domain, remainder taken from reference TRBV19 and TRBJ1-1, is DGGITQSPKYLFRKEGQNVTLSCEQNLNHDAMYWYRQDPGQGLRLIYYSQIVNDFQKGDIAEGYSVSREKKESFPLTVTSAQKNPTAFYLCASSSQGAETEAFFGQGTRLTVV.